The 15 T cell receptor beta chains presented below share a single source sample, sequenced in a study of T cell changes during pregnancy in multiple sclerosis. Repertoires were generated with immunoSEQ multiplex PCR, while TCRdb's copy carries only in-frame clones and drops some. The sample has some 50,000 clones, around 90% seen once. Sequencing used CD4+ T cells from peripheral blood mononuclear cells, obtained in the second trimester of pregnancy. The source is a female donor with multiple sclerosis, enrolled in a pregnancy study.

This chain links TRBV5-8 with TRBJ2-7, with TRBD2 as a possible D gene (5 bases). This CDR3 is 13 amino acids long. With 5 bases removed from V and 1 base from J, the gap between germline ends came to 10 bases. Germline loops: CDR1 SGHTS, CDR2 YDEGEE. The CDR3 DNA follows: TGTGCCAGCAGGGGGAGAGGATCCTACGAGCAGTACTTC. Its protein product is CASRGRGSYEQYF. Full variable domain (rest looked up from reference TRBV5-8 and TRBJ2-7): EAGVTQSPTHLIKTRGQQATLRCSPISGHTSVYWYQQALGLGLQFLLWYDEGEERNRGNFPPRFSGRQFPNYSSELNVNALELEDSALYLCASRGRGSYEQYFGPGTRLTVT.

V gene TRBV6-4 combines with J gene TRBJ1-2; weak D call: TRBD1 (5 bases). CDR1 and CDR2 from the germline V gene are MRHNA and SNTAGT. The CDR3 loop spans 14 amino acids. Trimming took off 2 bases at V and 9 bases at J, with 16 bases between the two ends. The CDR3 DNA reads TGTGCCAGCAGTGACATACGGGGGGTCGGGTGCTACACCTTC. This translates into CASSDIRGVGCYTF.

The chain employs TRBV27 and TRBJ1-5; D is undetermined. The CDR3 covers 15 residues. Per germline, CDR1 MNHEY and CDR2 SMNVEV (reference sequence). The V gene lost 2 bases and the J gene lost 2 bases, with 10 bases spanning the gap. The CDR3 loop is CASSLGRRCNQPQHF. CDR3 bases: TGTGCCAGCAGTTTAGGGCGGAGGTGCAATCAGCCCCAGCATTTT.

The chain combines TRBV7-3 with TRBJ2-3, with D possibly matching TRBD1 (6 bases). The germline CDR1 and CDR2 sequences are SGHTA and FQGTGA. Deletions cut 5 bases from V and 4 bases from J, with 16 bases between. The CDR3 has 15 amino acids. The CDR3 DNA is TGTGCCAGCAGCCCTAACAGGGCTGGCGCAGATACGCAGTATTTT. It codes for CASSPNRAGADTQYF.

This rearrangement joins TRBV7-9 to TRBJ2-1; D remains unclear. With 2 bases removed from V and 5 bases from J, the gap between germline ends came to 7 bases. This CDR3 contains 13 residues. Per germline, CDR1 SEHNR and CDR2 FQNEAQ (reference sequence). The CDR3 sequence is CASSLTDHNEQFF. CDR3 coding DNA: TGTGCCAGCAGCTTAACAGATCACAATGAGCAGTTCTTC. Full variable domain (remainder filled in from reference TRBV7-9 and TRBJ2-1): DTGVSQNPRHKITKRGQNVTFRCDPISEHNRLYWYRQTLGQGPEFLTYFQNEAQLEKSRLLSDRFSAERPKGSFSTLEIQRTEQGDSAMYLCASSLTDHNEQFFGPGTRLTVL.

The CDR3 DNA follows: TGTGCCAGCAGCTTACTCAAAAAAGGGGGTACGCAGTATTTT. Translating gives CASSLLKKGGTQYF. The genes are TRBV7-9 and TRBJ2-3, with TRBD1 as a possible D gene (6 bases). Germline V gene sequence: CDR1 SEHNR, CDR2 FQNEAQ (reference sequence). Between the trimmed V and J ends, which lost 2 bases and 8 bases, there was a span of 14 bases. This CDR3 spans 14 amino acids. Filled out from reference TRBV7-9 and TRBJ2-3, the complete variable domain reads DTGVSQNPRHKITKRGQNVTFRCDPISEHNRLYWYRQTLGQGPEFLTYFQNEAQLEKSRLLSDRFSAERPKGSFSTLEIQRTEQGDSAMYLCASSLLKKGGTQYFGPGTRLTVL.

This chain joins TRBV29-1 and TRBJ2-3; 8 bases match TRBD2. Per germline, CDR1 SQVTM and CDR2 ANQGSEA. The junction had 1 base not matched to a gene; V was cut back by 5 bases and J by 6 bases. CDR3 size: 11 residues. The CDR3 reads CSVSSGDTQYF. CDR3 DNA sequence: TGCAGCGTTTCTAGCGGGGATACGCAGTATTTT.

The rearrangement joins TRBV5-6 to TRBJ1-2; the match to TRBD1 covers 7 bases. CDR1 is SGHDT, CDR2 YYEEEE, per germline. V lost 8 bases to trimming and J lost 6 bases; unmatched junction nucleotides: 7. The CDR3 runs 12 residues. The CDR3 sequence is CASGQGGNGYTF. The CDR3 region has the DNA TGTGCCAGTGGGCAGGGGGGAAATGGCTACACCTTC.

CDR3 residues: CASSIGGGTRSYNEQFF. In nucleotides, the CDR3 is TGTGCCAGTAGTATAGGAGGCGGGACTCGCTCCTACAATGAGCAGTTCTTC. The gene calls are TRBV19 and TRBJ2-1; D perhaps matches TRBD2 (6 bases). Per germline, CDR1 LNHDA and CDR2 SQIVND (reference sequence). The CDR3 runs to 17 residues. V shed 1 base and J shed 0 bases, with 13 bases lying between them.

In its sample, this clone was seen once. The CDR3 DNA is TGTGCCAGCAGCTCCGGGGTCTCTGGGGCCAACGTCCTGACTTTC. This translates into CASSSGVSGANVLTF. This rearrangement joins TRBV7-9 to TRBJ2-6; D perhaps matches TRBD2 (5 bases). CDR3 length: 15 amino acids. CDR1 SEHNR and CDR2 FQNEAQ come from the germline V gene (reference sequence). Between the trimmed V and J ends, which lost 4 bases and 0 bases, there was a span of 7 bases. Combining the CDR3 with reference TRBV7-9 and TRBJ2-6 gives the whole variable domain DTGVSQNPRHKITKRGQNVTFRCDPISEHNRLYWYRQTLGQGPEFLTYFQNEAQLEKSRLLSDRFSAERPKGSFSTLEIQRTEQGDSAMYLCASSSGVSGANVLTFGAGSRLTVL.

CDR3 sequence reads: CASSSRTGRDYEQYF. For the CDR3, the DNA is TGTGCCAGCAGCTCTCGGACAGGGAGGGACTACGAGCAGTACTTC. The chain employs TRBV11-2 and TRBJ2-7; the D gene is possibly TRBD1 (8 bases). The CDR3 covers 15 residues. The V gene's germline CDR1 is SGHAT and CDR2 FQNNGV. V dropped 4 bases and J dropped 3 bases, with 16 bases sitting between them.

This clone was seen a handful of times. The chain links TRBV27 to TRBJ1-6; TRBD1 is a possible D gene (5 bases). The CDR3 is made up of 13 amino acids. Trimming stripped 5 bases from V and 10 bases from J, with 12 bases between. Germline CDR1 is MNHEY and CDR2 is SMNVEV (reference sequence). This CDR3 is CASSDQGRSPLHF. As DNA, the CDR3 is TGTGCCAGCAGTGACCAGGGTCGCTCACCCCTCCACTTT.

This clone was counted a single time. The rearrangement uses TRBV6-4 and TRBJ2-3; TRBD1 is a possible D gene (6 bases). Trimming shortened V by 6 bases and J by 5 bases, and 18 bases separated the two germline ends. Per germline, CDR1 MRHNA and CDR2 SNTAGT. The CDR3 contains 15 residues. CDR3 bases: TGTGCCAGCAGAGCGGACAGCCCTCGGATAGATACGCAGTATTTT. Protein: CASRADSPRIDTQYF.

CDR3 in amino acids: CASKSAGDSAETQYF. The DNA for the CDR3 is TGTGCCAGTAAATCCGCGGGAGATTCGGCAGAGACCCAGTACTTC. The rearrangement links TRBV19 to TRBJ2-5; 7 nucleotides match TRBD2. Looked up from germline, CDR1 is LNHDA and CDR2 is SQIVND (reference sequence). The CDR3 covers 15 residues. V lost 7 bases, J lost 4 bases, and 12 bases stayed unmatched.

The gene calls are TRBV6-6 and TRBJ2-7; possibly TRBD2 for D (5 bases). The CDR3 runs 15 residues. The germline CDR1 and CDR2 sequences are MNHNY and SVGAGI (reference sequence). V dropped 5 bases and J dropped 5 bases, with 19 bases sitting between them. CDR3 bases: TGTGCCAGCAGTCCCACCGGACTGGTAGTACACGAGCAGTACTTC. Its protein is CASSPTGLVVHEQYF.